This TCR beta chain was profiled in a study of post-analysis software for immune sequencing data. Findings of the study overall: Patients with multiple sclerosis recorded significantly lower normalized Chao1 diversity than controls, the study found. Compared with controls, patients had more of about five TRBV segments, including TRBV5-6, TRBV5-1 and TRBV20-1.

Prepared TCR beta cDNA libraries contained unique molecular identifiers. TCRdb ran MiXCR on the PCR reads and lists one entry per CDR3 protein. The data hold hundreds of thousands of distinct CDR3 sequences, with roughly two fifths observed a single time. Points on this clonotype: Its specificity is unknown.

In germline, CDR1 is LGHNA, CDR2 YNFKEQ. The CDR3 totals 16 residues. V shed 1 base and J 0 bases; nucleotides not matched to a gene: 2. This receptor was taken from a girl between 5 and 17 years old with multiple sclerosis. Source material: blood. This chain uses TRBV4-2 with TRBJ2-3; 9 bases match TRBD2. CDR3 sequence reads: CASSQGAGGSTDTQYF. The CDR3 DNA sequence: TGTGCCAGCAGCCAAGGAGCGGGGGGTAGCACAGATACGCAGTATTTT.